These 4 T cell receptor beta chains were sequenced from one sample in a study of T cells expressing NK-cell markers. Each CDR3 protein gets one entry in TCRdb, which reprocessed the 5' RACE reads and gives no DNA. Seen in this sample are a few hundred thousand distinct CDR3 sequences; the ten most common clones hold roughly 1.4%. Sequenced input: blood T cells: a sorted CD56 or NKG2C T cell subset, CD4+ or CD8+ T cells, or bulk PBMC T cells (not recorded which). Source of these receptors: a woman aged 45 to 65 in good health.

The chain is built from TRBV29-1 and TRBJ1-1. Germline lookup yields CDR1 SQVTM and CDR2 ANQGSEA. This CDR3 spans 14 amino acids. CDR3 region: CSVAQLPMNTEAFF.

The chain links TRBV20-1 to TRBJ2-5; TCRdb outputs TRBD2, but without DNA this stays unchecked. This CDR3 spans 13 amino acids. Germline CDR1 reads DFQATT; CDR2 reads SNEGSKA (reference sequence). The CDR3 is CSASSPSGGTQYF.

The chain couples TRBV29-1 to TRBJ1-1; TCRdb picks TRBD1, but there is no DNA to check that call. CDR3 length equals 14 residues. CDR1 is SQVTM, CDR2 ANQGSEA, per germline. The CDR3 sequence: CSLTGRLMNTEAFF.

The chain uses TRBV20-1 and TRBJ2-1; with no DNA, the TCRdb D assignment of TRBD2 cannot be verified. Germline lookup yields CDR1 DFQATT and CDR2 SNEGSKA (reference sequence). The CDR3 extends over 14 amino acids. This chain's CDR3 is CSARSAGSYNEQFF.